This T cell receptor beta chain comes out of a study of blood T cell repertoires in COVID-19. Study in general: Specimens from acute and convalescent COVID-19 originated in the United States, Italy and Spain. PBMCs, B-cell-depleted T cells, or T cells were the source of the cDNA or gDNA that made up the material.

Allocation to cohorts depended on clinical history reported by the participants. Original handling: Estimated nucleated cell counts came from reference gene primer amplification. This table comes from immunoSEQ multiplex PCR, and its TCRdb copy is limited to in-frame clones, with some not included. V, J and clone size reflect that table, while D and trimming were determined from the DNA. Here the sample spans 380,000 or so clones, approximately 87% being singletons. Looked up from germline, CDR1 is KGHDR and CDR2 is SFDVKD. J lost 4 bases, V lost 2 bases, and 5 bases had no gene match. CDR3 length: 18 residues.

What was sequenced was PBMCs or T cells enriched from blood (not recorded which). The chain couples TRBV24-1 to TRBJ2-3, with 16 nucleotides matching TRBD2. The clonotype originates from a woman aged 25-40 years with acute COVID-19. This CDR3 reads CATSDSGTSGGAPDTQYF. The DNA for the CDR3 is TGTGCCACCAGTGATTCCGGGACTAGCGGGGGGGCCCCAGATACGCAGTATTTT.